The 21 T cell receptor beta chains below all came from one sample that was sequenced in a study of cytomegalovirus exposure and HLA in healthy donors. The primer mix had 60 Vbeta and 13 Jbeta primers. Assay: immunoSEQ multiplex PCR; the TCRdb copy retains only in-frame clones and omits some. Of more than 85,000 clones in the sample, around 77% were seen once. Sequenced input: PBMCs. All receptors come from a female donor in good health and CMV-seronegative.

The rearrangement uses TRBV7-2 and TRBJ2-1; 8 bases line up with TRBD2. The CDR3 runs 14 residues. J lost 3 bases, V lost 7 bases, and 5 bases had no gene match. Per germline, CDR1 SGHTA and CDR2 FQGNSA. The CDR3 region is CASTAGGNYNEQFF. CDR3 bases: TGTGCCAGCACCGCGGGGGGTAACTACAATGAGCAGTTCTTC. Full variable domain (outside the CDR3, taken from reference TRBV7-2 and TRBJ2-1): GAGVSQSPSNKVTEKGKDVELRCDPISGHTALYWYRQSLGQGLEFLIYFQGNSAPDKSGLPSDRFSAERTGGSVSTLTIQRTQQEDSAVYLCASTAGGNYNEQFFGPGTRLTVL.

The chain carries TRBV5-5 and TRBJ2-5, with 11 nucleotides matching TRBD2. This CDR3 has 15 amino acids. The junction had 3 bases not matched to a gene; V was cut back by 4 bases and J by 1 base. Germline CDR1 and CDR2: SGHKS and YYEKEE (reference sequence). This chain's CDR3 is CASSRGLAAQETQYF. CDR3 bases: TGTGCCAGCAGCAGGGGACTAGCGGCCCAAGAGACCCAGTACTTC.

V and J are TRBV30 and TRBJ1-1, with D possibly being TRBD1 (5 bases). The germline V gene has CDR1 GTSNPN and CDR2 SVGIG (reference sequence). V was clipped by 1 base and J by 3 bases, with 12 bases between them. The CDR3 has 14 amino acids. The CDR3: CAWSGGGSDTEAFF. The CDR3 DNA reads as TGTGCCTGGAGTGGGGGGGGGAGCGACACTGAAGCTTTCTTT. The full variable domain, with the rest looked up from reference TRBV30 and TRBJ1-1, is SQTIHQWPATLVQPVGSPLSLECTVEGTSNPNLYWYRQAAGRGLQLLFYSVGIGQISSEVPQNLSASRPQDRQFILSSKKLLLSDSGFYLCAWSGGGSDTEAFFGQGTRLTVV.

This chain links TRBV12-2 with TRBJ1-2; no DNA check was done on the table's D call, TRBD1. TRBV12-2 constitutes a pseudogene. The length of the CDR3 is 16 residues. As DNA, the CDR3 is TGTGCAAGTCGCTCCGAGGGGGACCGAGGGAAGGGCGGCTACACCTTC. Translating it yields CASRSEGDRGKGGYTF.

The CDR3 bases are TGTGCCAGCAGTCCTGGGACTATTAGAAACACTGAAGCTTTCTTT. Translated: CASSPGTIRNTEAFF. This sequence joins TRBV27 and TRBJ1-1; perhaps TRBD1 as D (5 bases). The CDR3 consists of 15 residues. Trimming shortened V by 5 bases and J by 2 bases, and 15 bases separated the two germline ends. Germline V gives CDR1 MNHEY, CDR2 SMNVEV (reference sequence).

This chain links TRBV5-6 with TRBJ2-2, with 10 bases identical to TRBD2. The CDR3 totals 18 residues. Trimming took 2 bases from V and 0 from J; bases not matched to a gene: 7. Germline values: CDR1 SGHDT, CDR2 YYEEEE. CDR3 DNA sequence: TGTGCCAGCAGCTTCCCAACTAGCGGGGCCTCGAACACCGGGGAGCTGTTTTTT. It is translated as CASSFPTSGASNTGELFF.

CDR3 sequence reads: CASSPLADQETQYF. DNA for the CDR3: TGTGCCAGCTCACCACTGGCAGACCAAGAGACCCAGTACTTC. The chain carries TRBV18 and TRBJ2-5, with unresolved D. The CDR3 length is 14 residues. Trimming left V 1 base short and J 0 bases short, with 6 bases between. CDR1 and CDR2 (germline): KGHSH, LQKENI. The entire variable domain, with the rest obtained from reference TRBV18 and TRBJ2-5, is as follows: NAGVMQNPRHLVRRRGQEARLRCSPMKGHSHVYWYRQLPEEGLKFMVYLQKENIIDESGMPKERFSAEFPKEGPSILRIQQVVRGDSAAYFCASSPLADQETQYFGPGTRLLVL.

The chain is built from TRBV4-3 and TRBJ2-2, with 8 bases identical to TRBD2. Trimming removed 0 bases from V and 4 bases from J; junction bases left unmatched: 7. The V gene's germline CDR1 is LGHNA and CDR2 YSLEER. The CDR3 loop spans 17 amino acids. This CDR3 is CASSQDRSGSVTGELFF. Here the CDR3 DNA reads TGCGCCAGCAGCCAAGATAGGAGCGGGAGTGTCACCGGGGAGCTGTTTTTT.

V is TRBV27 and J is TRBJ2-3; tentative D call: TRBD2 (7 bases). V lost 8 bases and J lost 6, with 12 bases in between. Germline lookup yields CDR1 MNHEY and CDR2 SMNVEV (reference sequence). This CDR3 is built from 12 residues. CDR3 residues: CASGRGGDTQYF. CDR3 DNA sequence: TGTGCCAGCGGTAGGGGGGGGGATACGCAGTATTTT.

CDR3 DNA sequence: TGTGCCAGCAGCGGCCACGACAGGCTAAGTAGCTATGGCTACACCTTC. Its translation is CASSGHDRLSSYGYTF. The V and J genes are TRBV21-1 and TRBJ1-2; the listed D gene, TRBD1, was not tested against the DNA. TRBV21-1 is a known pseudogene. The length of the CDR3 is 16 residues.

This clone was observed a few times. The V and J genes are TRBV6-1 and TRBJ2-7, with D unresolved. Germline values: CDR1 MNHNS, CDR2 SASEGT. V was shortened by 9 bases and J by 1 base, with 19 bases between the two germline ends. CDR3 length equals 15 residues. CDR3 loop: CASQTLNPSSYEQYF. The CDR3, as DNA: TGTGCCAGTCAGACATTGAATCCCTCGTCCTACGAGCAGTACTTC.

The gene calls are TRBV25-1 and TRBJ1-1; TRBD1 matches 9 bases. Trimming cost V 10 bases and J 0 bases; bases outside gene matches: 6. Germline assignment: CDR1 MGHDK and CDR2 SYGVNS. The CDR3 sequence is 14 residues long. In DNA form, the CDR3 reads TGTGCCAACACGACAGGGGGTATGAACACTGAAGCTTTCTTT. Amino acids: CANTTGGMNTEAFF.

CDR3 sequence (DNA): TGTGCCAGCAGGTTAGAGGACAGAAGGGAAGGCTACACCTTC. Translation gives CASRLEDRREGYTF. This sequence joins TRBV5-6 and TRBJ1-2; tentative D call: TRBD1 (6 bases). The CDR3 length is 14 residues. Trimming cost V 5 bases and J 8 bases, with 19 bases left between them. Germline-derived CDR1 and CDR2 are SGHDT and YYEEEE.

V gene TRBV7-3 combines with J gene TRBJ2-7, with 7 bases lining up with TRBD2. V gave up 0 bases and J gave up 4 bases; unmatched junction bases: 6. CDR1 is SGHTA, CDR2 FQGTGA, per germline. The CDR3 runs 15 residues. Here the CDR3 reads CASSLTGGSMYEQYF. In DNA form, the CDR3 reads TGTGCCAGCAGCTTAACGGGCGGGAGTATGTACGAGCAGTACTTC. The full variable domain, with the rest looked up from reference TRBV7-3 and TRBJ2-7, is GAGVSQTPSNKVTEKGKYVELRCDPISGHTALYWYRQSLGQGPEFLIYFQGTGAADDSGLPNDRFFAVRPEGSVSTLKIQRTERGDSAVYLCASSLTGGSMYEQYFGPGTRLTVT.

The chain is built from TRBV9 and TRBJ2-7; 7 bases agree with TRBD2. CDR1 and CDR2 from the germline V gene are SGDLS and YYNGEE. With V trimmed by 0 bases and J by 2 bases, 2 bases remained unmatched. The CDR3 sequence is 14 residues long. The chain's CDR3 is CASSVDSGPYEQYF. The CDR3 bases are TGTGCCAGCAGCGTAGATAGCGGGCCCTACGAGCAGTACTTC.

The chain is built from TRBV28 and TRBJ2-3; D gene ambiguous. Germline loops: CDR1 MDHEN, CDR2 SYDVKM. The CDR3 runs 12 residues. The ends were cut back, 7 bases at V and 5 bases at J, with 10 bases in the middle. The CDR3 sequence is CASNPPGDTQYF. CDR3 in DNA: TGTGCCAGCAATCCTCCAGGAGATACGCAGTATTTT.

Only a few counts were recorded for this clone. This rearrangement joins TRBV19 to TRBJ1-1; a weak D match, TRBD1 (5 bases). V was cut by 8 bases and J by 4 bases, with 8 bases left in between. Germline V gives CDR1 LNHDA, CDR2 SQIVND (reference sequence). CDR3 size: 11 residues. CDR3 DNA: TGTGCCAGTGGAGGGGCCACTGAAGCTTTCTTT. It encodes CASGGATEAFF.

A note on this clone: The identical CDR3 is also encoded by other nucleotide sequences in the sample. The rearrangement uses TRBV7-2 and TRBJ2-7; 8 bases fit TRBD1. Germline-derived CDR1 and CDR2 are SGHTA and FQGNSA. The length of the CDR3 is 15 residues. The V segment lost 4 bases and the J segment 2 bases; nucleotides outside the gene matches: 7. The CDR3 bases are TGTGCCAGCAGCTCAGGGGGCAGGGGAGCCTACGAGCAGTACTTC. Translation gives CASSSGGRGAYEQYF.

This clone was counted a few times. This chain connects TRBV30 to TRBJ1-5, with D possibly being TRBD1 (5 bases). The germline CDR1 and CDR2 sequences are GTSNPN and SVGIG (reference sequence). V lost 4 bases and J lost 4, with 11 bases in between. The CDR3 contains 13 residues. CDR3 nucleotide sequence: TGTGCCTGGAACCGACAGACGAATCAGCCCCAGCATTTT. The encoded protein is CAWNRQTNQPQHF.

V usage is TRBV18 and J usage is TRBJ2-4; TRBD2 aligns across 9 bases. Trimming cost V 1 base and J 8 bases; bases outside gene matches: 15. This CDR3 is 18 amino acids long. Germline V gives CDR1 KGHSH, CDR2 LQKENI. CDR3 loop: CASSPLGPGLALKDIQYF. In nucleotides, the CDR3 is TGTGCCAGCTCACCACTAGGGCCGGGACTAGCTCTGAAAGACATTCAGTACTTC.

This clone appeared a few times. The rearrangement links TRBV7-2 to TRBJ1-1; D not certain. The V and J ends lost 5 bases and 3 bases respectively, with 10 bases between them. Germline loops: CDR1 SGHTA, CDR2 FQGNSA. The CDR3 spans 13 residues. The CDR3 DNA is TGTGCCAGCAGCCGCCGGGGAGACACTGAAGCTTTCTTT. Translated, it gives CASSRRGDTEAFF.